The following is a T cell receptor (beta chain) sequence with its context. Its antigen remains unknown. Germline assignment: CDR1 SNHLY and CDR2 FYNNEI. The CDR3 length is 14 residues. Germline trimming cut 1 base from V and 5 bases from J; bases unmatched to any gene: 3. Profiling relied on immunoSEQ multiplex PCR, and the TCRdb table lists in-frame clones only, not all of them. The table lists approximately 100,000 clones, 82% of them singletons. The data belong to a study of PD-1 blockade in mismatch repair-deficient tumors. Findings and caveats of the study: Rapid post-treatment expansion, then contraction, generally preceding radiologic response, marked tumor-resident clones.

PCR or immunohistochemistry showed mismatch repair deficiency in every enrolled patient. The clonotype was recovered from an adult with mismatch repair-deficient cancer. The sequencing used peripheral blood, collected approximately 35 weeks after starting pembrolizumab. J is TRBJ2-5 and V is TRBV2, with 8 bases matching TRBD1. CDR3 DNA: TGTGCCAGCAGTGAAGAGGACAGGGTGGAGACCCAGTACTTC. It is translated as CASSEEDRVETQYF.